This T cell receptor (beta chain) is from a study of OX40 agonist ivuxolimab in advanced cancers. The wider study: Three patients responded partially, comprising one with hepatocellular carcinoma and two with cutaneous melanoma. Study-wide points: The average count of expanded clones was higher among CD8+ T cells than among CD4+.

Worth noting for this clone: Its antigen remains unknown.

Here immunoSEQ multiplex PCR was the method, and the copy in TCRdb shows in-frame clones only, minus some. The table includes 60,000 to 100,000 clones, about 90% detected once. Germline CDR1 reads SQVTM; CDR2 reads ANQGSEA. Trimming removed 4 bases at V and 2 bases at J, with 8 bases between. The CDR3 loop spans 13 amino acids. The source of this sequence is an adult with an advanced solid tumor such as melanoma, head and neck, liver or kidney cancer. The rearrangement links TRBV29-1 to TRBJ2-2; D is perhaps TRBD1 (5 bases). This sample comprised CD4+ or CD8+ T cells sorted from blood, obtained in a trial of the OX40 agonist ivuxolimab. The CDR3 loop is CSVGGSNTGELFF. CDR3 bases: TGCAGCGTTGGGGGCAGTAACACCGGGGAGCTGTTTTTT.